These T cell receptor beta chains were read from a single sample in a study of control samples from healthy donors and cancer patients. Profiled with immunoSEQ multiplex PCR; TCRdb holds only in-frame clones, not every one. Of some 150,000 clones listed, roughly 93% are singletons. The sample consisted of blood. All receptors come from a man between 50 and 59 years old in good health. The CDR3 runs from the conserved cysteine through the conserved F or W. D genes are given only for firm matches. Clone size is given for some rows only: seen once, a few or many times, or a class if the clone is expanded.

CDR3nt,CDR3aa,abundance,j_gene,d_gene,v_gene
TGTGCCAGCAGTTCCGGGACTAGCGGCCCCCTCGAGCAGTACTTC,CASSSGTSGPLEQYF,NA,TRBJ2-7,TRBD2,TRBV6-5
TGTGCCACCAAAGGACAAGACACAGAAGCTTTCTTT,CATKGQDTEAFF,once,TRBJ1-1,NA,TRBV24-1
TGTGCCAGCAGAGAAGCGGGAGGGTCATACAATGAGCAGTTCTTC,CASREAGGSYNEQFF,NA,TRBJ2-1,TRBD2,TRBV2
TGTGCCAGTAGTATCGGGGATATCCCGACTGGCTACACCTTC,CASSIGDIPTGYTF,NA,TRBJ1-2,NA,TRBV19
TGTGCCAGCAGTTTCGAGGGCCTCTACGAGCAGTACTTC,CASSFEGLYEQYF,NA,TRBJ2-7,NA,TRBV6-2/TRBV6-3
TGTGCCAGCAGCTTAAGAGTAGTGCTAGCGAACACCGGGGAGCTGTTTTTT,CASSLRVVLANTGELFF,NA,TRBJ2-2,NA,TRBV27
TGTGCCAGCAGTGATGGGACGGTTAACACTGAAGCTTTCTTT,CASSDGTVNTEAFF,NA,TRBJ1-1,NA,TRBV27
TGTGCCAGTAGCACCCGAGATCAGGGGGCGAGCTATGGCTACACCTTC,CASSTRDQGASYGYTF,once,TRBJ1-2,TRBD1,TRBV19
TGTGCCAGCAGCTTAGAGCATGGCAATCAGCCCCAGCATTTT,CASSLEHGNQPQHF,NA,TRBJ1-5,NA,TRBV5-5
TGTGCCAGCAGCCTCAACATAGGAACAGAGCAGTACTTC,CASSLNIGTEQYF,NA,TRBJ2-7,NA,TRBV5-4
TGTGCCATCAGTGAAGGGAAAGGGGACGAGCAGTACTTC,CAISEGKGDEQYF,once,TRBJ2-7,NA,TRBV10-3
TGTGCCAGCAGTTTAAGTCCGGGACAGGCTCAAAATCAGCCCCAGCATTTT,CASSLSPGQAQNQPQHF,NA,TRBJ1-5,TRBD1,TRBV27
TGTGCCACCCAGGGGGGGATTGGGAATGGCTACACCTTC,CATQGGIGNGYTF,NA,TRBJ1-2,TRBD1,TRBV10-3
TGTGCCACCAGTGCGGGGTCTCCTGAAGCTTTCTTT,CATSAGSPEAFF,NA,TRBJ1-1,NA,TRBV24-1
TGTGCCAGCAGCGTCAATATGGGTCGAGAGACCCAGTACTTC,CASSVNMGRETQYF,NA,TRBJ2-5,NA,TRBV5-4
TGTGCCAGTAGTAACAGGGGGGGAGGCACTGAAGCTTTCTTT,CASSNRGGGTEAFF,NA,TRBJ1-1,TRBD1,TRBV19
TGCGCCAGCCGTGAATACGGGACAGGGTTCATGGAGACCCAGTACTTC,CASREYGTGFMETQYF,NA,TRBJ2-5,TRBD1,TRBV5-1
TGTGCCAGCAGCGTAGCCCCCGAGGACACTGAAGCTTTCTTT,CASSVAPEDTEAFF,NA,TRBJ1-1,NA,TRBV9
TGTGCCAGCAGTGACCCGGGACTTTCTAACTATGGCTACACCTTC,CASSDPGLSNYGYTF,NA,TRBJ1-2,NA,TRBV25-1
TGCGCCAGCAGCTTCCGGGACAGAGGAGGGCATTACGAGCAGTACTTC,CASSFRDRGGHYEQYF,NA,TRBJ2-7,NA,TRBV5-1
TGTGCCAGTACTTCTCTTGCAACTAATGAAAAACTGTTTTTT,CASTSLATNEKLFF,NA,TRBJ1-4,NA,TRBV7-9
TGCAGCGTCCCAAAGCAACAGGGGAACACTGAAGCTTTCTTT,CSVPKQQGNTEAFF,NA,TRBJ1-1,NA,TRBV29-1
TGTGCCAGCTCACCCCGGGGACCCCCACGGGACACTGAAGCTTTCTTT,CASSPRGPPRDTEAFF,NA,TRBJ1-1,NA,TRBV18
TGTGCCAGCTCACCGGCCTTGAGCTCTGGAAACACCATATATTTT,CASSPALSSGNTIYF,once,TRBJ1-3,NA,TRBV18
TGTGCCAGTAGTGTACGGACCGGGAGAATGGCCTACGAGCAGTACTTC,CASSVRTGRMAYEQYF,NA,TRBJ2-7,NA,TRBV19
TGTGCCAGCAGTTTGGCTAGCGGGAGGGCGTACAATGAGCAGTTCTTC,CASSLASGRAYNEQFF,NA,TRBJ2-1,TRBD2,TRBV27
TGTGCCAGCAGCGTGGGTAGCGGGACCTACAATGAGCAGTTCTTC,CASSVGSGTYNEQFF,NA,TRBJ2-1,TRBD2,TRBV9
TGTGCCAGCAGTTCTCACAGGGCCACTGAAGCTTTCTTT,CASSSHRATEAFF,NA,TRBJ1-1,NA,TRBV25-1
TGTGCCTGGAGTGTAGGGACAGGGGTTGGTGAAGCTTTCTTT,CAWSVGTGVGEAFF,NA,TRBJ1-1,TRBD1,TRBV30
TGTGCCAGCATAGGGAGTGGGAGTAGTAATGAGCAGTTCTTC,CASIGSGSSNEQFF,NA,TRBJ2-1,NA,TRBV6-5